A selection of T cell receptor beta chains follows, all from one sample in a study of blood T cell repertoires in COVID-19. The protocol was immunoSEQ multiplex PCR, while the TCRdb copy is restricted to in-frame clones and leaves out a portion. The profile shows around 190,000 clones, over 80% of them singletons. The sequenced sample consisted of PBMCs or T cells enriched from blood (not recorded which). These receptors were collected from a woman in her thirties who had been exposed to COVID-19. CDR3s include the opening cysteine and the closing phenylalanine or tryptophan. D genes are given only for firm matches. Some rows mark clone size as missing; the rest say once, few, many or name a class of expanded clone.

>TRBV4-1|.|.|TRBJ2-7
TGCGCCAGCAGCCAAGGTACACAAACCTACGAGCAGTACTTC
CASSQGTQTYEQYF
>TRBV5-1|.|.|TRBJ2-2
TGCGCCAGCAGCCGGGATGGGGTGGTCAACACCGGGGAGCTGTTTTTT
CASSRDGVVNTGELFF
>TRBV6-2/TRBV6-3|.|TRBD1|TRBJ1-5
TGTGCCAGCAGTTACCCATTACTGGGACAGGTTAGCAATCAGCCCCAGCATTTT
CASSYPLLGQVSNQPQHF
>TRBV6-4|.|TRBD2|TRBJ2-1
TGTGCCAGCAGTGACTCCCACCGGGCGGGGGAGTACAATGAGCAGTTCTTC
CASSDSHRAGEYNEQFF
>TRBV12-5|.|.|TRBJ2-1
TGTGCTAGTGGAAGCTTCGATGAGCAGTTCTTC
CASGSFDEQFF
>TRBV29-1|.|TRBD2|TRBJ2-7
TGCAGCGTAGACACTAGCGGGGGGTCCTACGAGCAGTACTTC
CSVDTSGGSYEQYF
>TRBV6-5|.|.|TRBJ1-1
TGTGCCACCGTTATGGGCCTGACTGAAGCTTTCTTT
CATVMGLTEAFF
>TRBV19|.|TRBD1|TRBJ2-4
TGTGCCAGTAAAAAGCAGGACAGGGCGGGCGACATTCAGTACTTC
CASKKQDRAGDIQYF
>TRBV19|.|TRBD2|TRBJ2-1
TGTGCCAGTAGACCACTAGCGGGGGCAATATACAATGAGCAGTTCTTC
CASRPLAGAIYNEQFF
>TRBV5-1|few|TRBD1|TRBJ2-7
TGCGCCAGCAGCGGGACAGGGGGCGGTTACGAGCAGTACTTC
CASSGTGGGYEQYF
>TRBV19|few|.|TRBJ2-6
TGTGCCAGTATCCCAACTGTTCGCTCTGGGGCCAACGTCCTGACTTTC
CASIPTVRSGANVLTF
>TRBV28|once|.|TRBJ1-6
TGTGCCAGCAGTTTTCAGGGAGGGGTGAGTTCACCCCTCCACTTT
CASSFQGGVSSPLHF
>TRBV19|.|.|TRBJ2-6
TGTGCCAGTAGTATAGGCGGCATCAGCTCTGGGGCCAACGTCCTGACTTTC
CASSIGGISSGANVLTF
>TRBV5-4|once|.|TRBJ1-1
TGTGCCAGCAGCCCCCCTCAACAGAGGGCGCACACTGAAGCTTTCTTT
CASSPPQQRAHTEAFF
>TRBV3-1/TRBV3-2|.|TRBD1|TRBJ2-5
TGTGCCAGCAGCCGACGACAGGGGGCTGAGACCCAGTACTTC
CASSRRQGAETQYF
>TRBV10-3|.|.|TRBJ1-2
TGTGCCATCAGTGAGTCAGCAGGGTTAGGCGGCTACACCTTC
CAISESAGLGGYTF
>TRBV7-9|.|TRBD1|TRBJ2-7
TGTGCCAGCAGGGACCGGGACAGTTACGAGCAGTACTTC
CASRDRDSYEQYF
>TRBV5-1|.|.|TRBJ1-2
TGCGCCAGCAGCTTTGACGGGAGTCGGGTCTATGGCTACACCTTC
CASSFDGSRVYGYTF
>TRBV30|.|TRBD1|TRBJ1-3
TGTGCCTGCACTGGACAGGGAGCCGACTCTGGAAACACCATATATTTT
CACTGQGADSGNTIYF
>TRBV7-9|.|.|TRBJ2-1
TGTGCCAGCGCCCTAGGGGGGGGCCCCTACAATGAGCAGTTCTTC
CASALGGGPYNEQFF
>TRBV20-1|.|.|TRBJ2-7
TGCAGTGCTAGAGATTCAAACGAGCAGTACTTC
CSARDSNEQYF
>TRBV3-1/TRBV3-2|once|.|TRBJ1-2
TGTGCCAGCAGCCCGCAGGGGATGGAGGTCTATGGCTACACCTTC
CASSPQGMEVYGYTF
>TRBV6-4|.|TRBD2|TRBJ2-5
TGTGCCAGCAGCGCAAGCGGGGGACTAGAGACCCAGTACTTC
CASSASGGLETQYF
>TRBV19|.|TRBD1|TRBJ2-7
TGTGCCAGTAGCGACAGGGGGTGGACCGAGCAGTACTTC
CASSDRGWTEQYF
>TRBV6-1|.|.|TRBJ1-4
TGTGCCAGCAGTGAAGGGGCAGGGAATCATGAAAAACTGTTTTTT
CASSEGAGNHEKLFF
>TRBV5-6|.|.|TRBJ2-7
TGTGCCAGCAGCTTGGAACAGCAACGCTACGAGCAGTACTTC
CASSLEQQRYEQYF
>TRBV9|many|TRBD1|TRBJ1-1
TGTGCCAGCAGCGTAGAGTTAAGGGGGCCTGAAGCTTTCTTT
CASSVELRGPEAFF
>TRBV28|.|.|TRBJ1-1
TGTGCCAGCAGTTTGGGTTTTGGCGGCACTGAAGCTTTCTTT
CASSLGFGGTEAFF
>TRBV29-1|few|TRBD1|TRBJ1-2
TGCAGCGTTGACTTCGCCTCGGGACAGGGGATCTATGGCTACACCTTC
CSVDFASGQGIYGYTF
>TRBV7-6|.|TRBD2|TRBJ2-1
TGTGCCAGCAGCTTATCGCTACTAGCGGGGGGGCTGGGTGAGCAGTTCTTC
CASSLSLLAGGLGEQFF
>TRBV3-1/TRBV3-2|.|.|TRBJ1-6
TGTGCCAGCAGCCCCACCGCCTCGCGGAGTGTTAATTCACCCCTCCACTTT
CASSPTASRSVNSPLHF
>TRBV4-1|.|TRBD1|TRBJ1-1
TGCGCCAGCAGCCAAGGGACAGGGGAGTACACTGAAGCTTTCTTT
CASSQGTGEYTEAFF
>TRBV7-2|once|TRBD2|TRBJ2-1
TGTGCCAGCAGCTTCCCCCTAGCGGGGGGGCCGGATGAGCAGTTCTTC
CASSFPLAGGPDEQFF
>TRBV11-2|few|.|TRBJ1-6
TGTGCCAGCAGCTTAGATCTGAGGAATTCACCCCTCCACTTT
CASSLDLRNSPLHF
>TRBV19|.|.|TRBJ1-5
TGTGCCAGTAGTTTGTATTTTAGCAATCAGCCCCAGCATTTT
CASSLYFSNQPQHF
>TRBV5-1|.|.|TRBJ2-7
TGCGCCAGTGCGGGACAGCTTTCCTACGAGCAGTACTTC
CASAGQLSYEQYF
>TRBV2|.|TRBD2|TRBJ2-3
TGTGCCAGCACTGAACTAGCGGGGGTCACAGATACGCAGTATTTT
CASTELAGVTDTQYF
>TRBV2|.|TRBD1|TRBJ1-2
TGTGCCAGCAGTTTCGGGACAGGGGACTATGGCTACACCTTC
CASSFGTGDYGYTF
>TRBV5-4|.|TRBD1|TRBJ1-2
TGTGCCAGCAGCTCCGAATCGGACAGGCACTATGGCTACACCTTC
CASSSESDRHYGYTF
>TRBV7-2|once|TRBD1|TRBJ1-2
TGTGCCAGCAGCCACGGGACAGTCTATGGCTACACCTTC
CASSHGTVYGYTF